A single T cell receptor beta chain is shown here with its context. Its antigen is currently unknown. cDNA synthesis used the whole RNA isolate, giving expressed TCRB sequences. The study sequenced naive, central memory and regulatory T cell samples to an average of about 3.9 million reads. Libraries were prepared by immunoSEQ multiplex PCR; TCRdb keeps only in-frame clonotypes and omits some of them. The sample gives roughly 250,000 clones, approximately 20% of which show up once; more than 0.025% is in the top ten. Germline CDR1 is SGDLS and CDR2 is YYNGEE. Trimming cost V 4 bases and J 6 bases, with 20 bases left between them. The CDR3 sequence is 16 residues long. This entry belongs to a study of beta chain features in type 1 diabetes. Whole-study context: Age, gender and cell yields were alike across patients and healthy donors. Cells sorted and examined across all samples totaled 90 million to 120 million. Study-wide findings and caveats: Patients with Type 1 diabetes showed moderately but significantly shorter TCRB CDR3s in all four CD4+ subsets.

The specimen was naive CD4+ T cells from blood. The receptor's source is a woman in her thirties or forties with type 1 diabetes. The chain employs TRBV9 and TRBJ1-5; maybe TRBD1 (6 bases). The CDR3 region is CASSPDGVRGGQPQHF. Written as DNA, the CDR3 is TGTGCCAGCAGCCCCGACGGGGTCAGGGGCGGTCAGCCCCAGCATTTT.